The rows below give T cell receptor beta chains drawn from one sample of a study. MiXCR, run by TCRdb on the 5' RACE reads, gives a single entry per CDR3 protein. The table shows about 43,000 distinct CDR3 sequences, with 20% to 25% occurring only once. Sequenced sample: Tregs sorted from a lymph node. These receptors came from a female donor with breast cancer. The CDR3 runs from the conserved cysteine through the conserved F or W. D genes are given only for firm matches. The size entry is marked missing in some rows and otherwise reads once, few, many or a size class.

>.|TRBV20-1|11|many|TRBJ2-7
CSALHPYEQYF
TGCAGTGCTCTTCACCCCTACGAGCAGTACTTC
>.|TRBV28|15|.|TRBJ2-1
CASSFWGGSYNEQFF
TGTGCCAGCAGTTTCTGGGGCGGCTCCTACAATGAGCAGTTCTTC
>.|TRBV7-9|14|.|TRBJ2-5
CASSLWRVLETQYF
TGTGCCAGCAGCTTATGGAGGGTCCTAGAGACCCAGTACTTC
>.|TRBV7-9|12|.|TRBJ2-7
CASSFRGTEQYF
TGTGCCAGCAGCTTTCGGGGAACCGAGCAGTACTTC
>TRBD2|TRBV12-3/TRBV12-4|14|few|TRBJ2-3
CASSSSGSTDTQYF
TGTGCCAGCAGTTCTAGCGGGAGCACAGATACGCAGTATTTT
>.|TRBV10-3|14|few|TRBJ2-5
CAIRQSPTGETQYF
TGTGCCATCAGACAGTCGCCGACCGGAGAGACCCAGTACTTC
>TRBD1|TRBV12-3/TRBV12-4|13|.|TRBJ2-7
CASSSRTGTEQYF
TGTGCCAGCAGTTCCAGGACAGGGACCGAGCAGTACTTC
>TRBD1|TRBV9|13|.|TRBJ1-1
CASSPGQHTEAFF
TGTGCCAGCAGTCCGGGACAGCACACTGAAGCTTTCTTT
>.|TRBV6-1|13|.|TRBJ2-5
CASSDWRPETQYF
TGTGCCAGCAGTGATTGGAGGCCGGAGACCCAGTACTTC
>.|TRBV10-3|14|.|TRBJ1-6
CVNRREGRDSPLHF
TGTGTCAACCGGCGGGAGGGGAGGGATTCACCCCTCCACTTT
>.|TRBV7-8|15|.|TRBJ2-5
CASSLGLGSQETQYF
TGTGCCAGCAGCTTAGGTCTCGGTTCACAAGAGACCCAGTACTTC
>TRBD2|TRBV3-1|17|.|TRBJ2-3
CASSQFSAGGPVDTQYF
TGTGCCAGCAGCCAATTTTCAGCGGGAGGGCCTGTAGATACGCAGTATTTT
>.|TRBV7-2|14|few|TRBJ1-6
CASSLRRGNSPLHF
TGTGCCAGCAGCTTGAGGAGGGGGAATTCACCCCTCCACTTT
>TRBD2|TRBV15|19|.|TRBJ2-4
CGTSPPSGRALLGSNIQYF
TGTGGCACCAGCCCCCCAAGCGGGAGGGCCCTTTTGGGTTCGAACATTCAGTACTTC
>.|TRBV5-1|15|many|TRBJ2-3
CASSLDPGSTDTQYF
TGCGCCAGCAGCTTGGATCCAGGGAGCACAGATACGCAGTATTTT
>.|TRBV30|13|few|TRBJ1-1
CAWSVGGEAEAFF
TGTGCCTGGAGTGTAGGTGGGGAGGCTGAAGCTTTCTTC
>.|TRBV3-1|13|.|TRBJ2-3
CASSQAFSDTQYF
TGTGCCAGCAGCCAGGCTTTTTCAGATACGCAGTATTTT
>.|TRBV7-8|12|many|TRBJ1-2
CASSPGGYGYTF
TGCGCCAGCAGCCCCGGGGGCTATGGCTACACCTTC
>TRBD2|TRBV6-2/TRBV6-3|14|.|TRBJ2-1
CASSRSGGHNEQFF
TGTGCCAGCAGTCGATCGGGGGGGCACAATGAGCAGTTCTTC
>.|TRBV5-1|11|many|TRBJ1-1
CASSLGPEAFF
TGCGCCAGCAGCTTGGGTCCTGAAGCTTTCTTT
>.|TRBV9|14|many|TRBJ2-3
CASSVAGNTDTQYF
TGTGCCAGCAGCGTTGCGGGAAACACAGATACGCAGTATTTT
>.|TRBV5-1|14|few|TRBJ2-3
CASSLNPDTGTQYF
TGCGCCAGCAGCTTAAACCCTGACACAGGTACGCAGTATTTT
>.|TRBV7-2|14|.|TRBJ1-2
CASSTDSRIYGYTF
TGTGCCAGCAGCACGGACAGTCGAATCTATGGCTACACCTTC
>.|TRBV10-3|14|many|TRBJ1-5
CAAREGISNQPQHF
TGTGCCGCGCGGGAAGGAATCAGCAATCAGCCCCAGCATTTT
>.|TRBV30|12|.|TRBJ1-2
CAWSQLNYGYTF
TGTGCCTGGAGCCAGCTTAACTATGGCTACACCTTC
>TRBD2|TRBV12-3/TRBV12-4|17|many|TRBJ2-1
CASSPGGLGASYNEQFF
TGTGCCAGCAGCCCGGGGGGACTGGGAGCCTCCTACAATGAGCAGTTCTTC
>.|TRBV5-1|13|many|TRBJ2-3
CASRGSGTDTQYF
TGCGCCAGCAGGGGTAGCGGCACAGATACGCAGTATTTT